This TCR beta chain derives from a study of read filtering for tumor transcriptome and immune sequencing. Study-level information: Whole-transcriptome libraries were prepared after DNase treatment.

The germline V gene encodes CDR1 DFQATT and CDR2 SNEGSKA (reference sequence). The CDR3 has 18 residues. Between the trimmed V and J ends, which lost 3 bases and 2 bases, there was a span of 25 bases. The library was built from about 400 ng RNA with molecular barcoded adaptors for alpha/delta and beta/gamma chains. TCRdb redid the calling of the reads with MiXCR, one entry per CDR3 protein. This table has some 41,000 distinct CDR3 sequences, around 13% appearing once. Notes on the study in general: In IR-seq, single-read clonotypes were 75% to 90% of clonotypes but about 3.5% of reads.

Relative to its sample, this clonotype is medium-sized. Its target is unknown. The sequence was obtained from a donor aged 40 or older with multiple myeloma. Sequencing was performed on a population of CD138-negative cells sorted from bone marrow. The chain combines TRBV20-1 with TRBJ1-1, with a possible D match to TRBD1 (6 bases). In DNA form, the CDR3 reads TGCAGTGCTAGCGGCCCGCGGGACACAGGGATAATAAACACTGAAGCTTTCTTT. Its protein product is CSASGPRDTGIINTEAFF.